This entry lists 7 T cell receptor beta chains sequenced from one sample in a study of neurological immune-mediated disorders. TCRdb recomputed calls from the 5' RACE reads with MiXCR, one row per CDR3 protein. The sample contains 77,000 or so distinct CDR3 sequences, under 10% of which appear only once. The specimen was PBMCs. These receptors came from a man aged 45 to 65 in good health.

This clonotype was observed many times. The rearrangement uses TRBV5-1 and TRBJ2-7; perhaps TRBD2 as D (6 bases). CDR3 length: 15 residues. Deletions cut 1 base from V and 5 bases from J, with 16 bases between. Germline CDR1 SGHRS, CDR2 YFSETQ. CDR3 sequence: CASSLIGGLGDEQYF. The CDR3 DNA follows: TGCGCCAGCAGCTTGATTGGGGGACTGGGGGACGAGCAGTACTTC.

This clonotype was observed at least ten times. The V and J genes are TRBV20-1 and TRBJ2-3; 7 positions agree with TRBD2. CDR1 and CDR2 from the germline V gene are DFQATT and SNEGSKA (reference sequence). This CDR3 contains 14 residues. V trimming: 4 bases; J trimming: 2 bases; junction bases outside the gene matches: 6. Here the CDR3 reads CSANREAYTDTQYF. CDR3 bases: TGCAGTGCTAACCGGGAGGCCTACACAGATACGCAGTATTTT.

This clonotype was observed at least ten times. The chain has TRBV7-9 and TRBJ2-7; a weak D match, TRBD2 (6 bases). Trimming pared 3 bases from V and 2 bases from J, leaving 17 bases between. CDR1 is SEHNR and CDR2 is FQNEAQ in the germline V gene (reference sequence). This CDR3 has 16 amino acids. CDR3 protein: CASSFSSGRLTYEQYF. CDR3 sequence (DNA): TGTGCCAGCAGCTTTAGTAGCGGCCGCCTAACCTACGAGCAGTACTTC.

This clonotype was seen ten or more times. V is TRBV5-1 and J is TRBJ2-5, with no clear D. V was pared by 6 bases and J by 2 bases, with 5 bases between. CDR3 length: 11 residues. Germline V gene sequence: CDR1 SGHRS, CDR2 YFSETQ. The CDR3 loop is CASKVQETQYF. CDR3 DNA: TGCGCCAGCAAAGTTCAAGAGACCCAGTACTTC.

This clonotype was observed at least ten times. V is TRBV29-1 and J is TRBJ2-3; possible D gene TRBD2, 6 bases. The V gene's germline CDR1 is SQVTM and CDR2 ANQGSEA. This CDR3 is 15 amino acids long. Trimming took 1 base from V and 1 from J, leaving 12 bases between them. The CDR3 here is CSVEGRTGGTDTQYF. DNA of the CDR3: TGCAGCGTTGAAGGCCGGACGGGAGGCACAGATACGCAGTATTTT.

This clonotype was seen many times. The chain carries TRBV18 and TRBJ2-1; TRBD2 might be the D (6 bases). Germline V gene lookup returns CDR1 KGHSH and CDR2 LQKENI. CDR3 length: 16 amino acids. V was trimmed by 6 bases and J by 0 bases, leaving 15 bases between them. The CDR3 DNA reads TGTGCCAGCTCGCCGGCGGGATTCAGCTCCTACAATGAGCAGTTCTTC. Protein sequence: CASSPAGFSSYNEQFF.

The V gene is TRBV7-2, the J gene TRBJ2-7, with unresolved D. V gave up 5 bases and J gave up 3 bases, with 8 bases separating them. The CDR3 spans 12 residues. Germline V gene data show CDR1 as SGHTA and CDR2 as FQGNSA. CDR3 sequence reads: CASSVDFYEQYF. The CDR3 DNA sequence: TGTGCCAGCAGCGTTGACTTCTACGAGCAGTACTTC. Combining the CDR3 with reference TRBV7-2 and TRBJ2-7 gives the whole variable domain GAGVSQSPSNKVTEKGKDVELRCDPISGHTALYWYRQSLGQGLEFLIYFQGNSAPDKSGLPSDRFSAERTGGSVSTLTIQRTQQEDSAVYLCASSVDFYEQYFGPGTRLTVT.